These T cell receptor beta chains were read from a single sample in a study of T cell responses to AZD1222 COVID-19 vaccine. Profiling relied on immunoSEQ multiplex PCR, and the TCRdb table lists in-frame clones only, not all of them. The sample records more than 95,000 clones, approximately 89% being singletons. This specimen was peripheral blood, taken on day 0 of AZD1222 vaccination. These receptors were obtained from an adult in good health. Each CDR3 is given with its conserved first and last residue. Each record gives: J gene, V gene, D gene, clone size, CDR3 protein, CDR3 DNA. The D gene is left open where the match is weak. Size is omitted from some rows. Given values are once, few, many or a class for expanded clones.

TRBJ2-3	TRBV4-3	.	.	CASSLLRADTQYF	TGCGCCAGCAGCCTCCTTCGGGCAGATACGCAGTATTTT
TRBJ2-1	TRBV24-1	TRBD1	.	CATGRGHNYNEQFF	TGTGCCACGGGCAGGGGGCACAATTACAATGAGCAGTTCTTC
TRBJ2-7	TRBV7-2	TRBD1	once	CASSSGQGFYEQYF	TGTGCCAGCAGCTCGGGACAGGGGTTTTACGAGCAGTACTTC
TRBJ1-6	TRBV18	.	.	CASSPLSSYNSPLHF	TGTGCCAGCTCACCACTAAGCTCCTATAATTCACCCCTCCACTTT
TRBJ2-1	TRBV27	TRBD1	once	CASTLRGQGGFEQFF	TGTGCCAGCACCCTTCGGGGACAGGGGGGATTTGAGCAGTTCTTC
TRBJ2-1	TRBV24-1	.	.	CATSGSRGVGEQFF	TGTGCCACCAGTGGCAGCAGGGGGGTCGGTGAGCAGTTCTTC
TRBJ1-4	TRBV5-1	TRBD1	.	CASSLERQGGEKLFF	TGCGCCAGCAGCTTGGAACGACAGGGCGGTGAAAAACTGTTTTTT
TRBJ2-2	TRBV24-1	TRBD2	.	CATSDPPGLAGGNTGELFF	TGTGCCACCAGTGATCCCCCGGGACTAGCGGGAGGGAACACCGGGGAGCTGTTTTTT
TRBJ1-2	TRBV5-4	.	.	CASSLGLETTYGYTF	TGTGCCAGCAGCTTAGGACTGGAAACCACCTATGGCTACACCTTC
TRBJ1-2	TRBV7-3	.	.	CASSSRSGLNYGYTF	TGTGCCAGCAGCTCCCGCAGCGGACTTAACTATGGCTACACCTTC
TRBJ2-6	TRBV7-7	TRBD1	.	CASSPFGTAFSGANVLTF	TGTGCTAGCAGCCCATTCGGGACAGCCTTCTCTGGGGCCAACGTCCTGACTTTC
TRBJ2-7	TRBV12-3/TRBV12-4	TRBD1	.	CASSTGTALQQYF	TGTGCCAGCAGCACCGGGACAGCCCTACAGCAGTACTTC
TRBJ2-1	TRBV28	.	.	CASSFGGVFHNEQFF	TGTGCCAGCAGTTTCGGAGGCGTTTTTCACAATGAGCAGTTCTTC
TRBJ2-7	TRBV15	.	once	CATSRGLTYEQYF	TGTGCCACCAGCAGAGGGCTAACATACGAGCAGTACTTC
TRBJ1-2	TRBV19	TRBD1	.	CASRTGTGNYGYTF	TGTGCCAGTAGGACCGGGACAGGGAACTATGGCTACACCTTC
TRBJ2-7	TRBV11-1	.	.	CASSLGGGTYEQYF	TGTGCCAGCAGCTTAGGTGGCGGGACTTACGAGCAGTACTTC
TRBJ2-3	TRBV7-3	TRBD2	.	CASSPTGGGDTQYF	TGTGCCAGCAGCCCAACGGGCGGGGGAGATACGCAGTATTTT
TRBJ2-1	TRBV6-5	TRBD1	few	CASRPLDRGYNEQFF	TGTGCCAGCAGACCGTTAGACAGGGGGTATAATGAGCAGTTCTTC
TRBJ2-1	TRBV19	TRBD2	.	CASSTLAGGSYNEQFF	TGTGCCAGTAGTACTCTAGCGGGAGGGTCCTACAATGAGCAGTTCTTC
TRBJ2-4	TRBV11-2	.	.	CASSLDPGPKNIQYF	TGTGCCAGCAGCTTAGACCCAGGGCCCAAAAACATTCAGTACTTC
TRBJ2-1	TRBV5-1	TRBD2	.	CASSWGRGGRDEQFF	TGCGCCAGCAGCTGGGGGCGGGGGGGCAGGGATGAGCAGTTCTTC
TRBJ2-5	TRBV5-1	TRBD1	.	CASSYGQGQETQYF	TGCGCCAGCAGCTACGGACAGGGGCAAGAGACCCAGTACTTC
TRBJ2-2	TRBV18	.	.	CASSPPSSGELFF	TGTGCCAGCTCACCCCCTAGCTCCGGGGAGCTGTTTTTT
TRBJ2-7	TRBV6-5	TRBD2	few	CASKGLAGLEQYF	TGTGCCAGCAAAGGACTAGCGGGACTCGAGCAGTACTTC
TRBJ1-5	TRBV2	.	.	CASSDRVNNQPQHF	TGTGCCAGCAGTGACAGGGTAAACAATCAGCCCCAGCATTTT
TRBJ2-3	TRBV5-6	TRBD1	.	CASSLRQGRGTDTQYF	TGTGCCAGCAGCTTGAGACAGGGCCGTGGCACAGATACGCAGTATTTT
TRBJ2-7	TRBV5-6	.	.	CASSSPPRTASNEQYF	TGTGCCAGCAGCTCCCCCCCCAGGACGGCTTCCAACGAGCAGTACTTC
TRBJ1-5	TRBV30	.	few	CAWSVSGNQPQHF	TGTGCCTGGAGTGTATCGGGGAATCAGCCCCAGCATTTT
TRBJ2-5	TRBV5-5	.	.	CASSLVVGGAAVRTQYF	TGTGCCAGCAGCTTGGTCGTGGGGGGCGCGGCAGTGCGGACCCAGTACTTC
TRBJ1-2	TRBV27	TRBD1	.	CASSLGRGQGVYGYTF	TGTGCCAGCAGTTTAGGCAGGGGACAGGGTGTCTATGGCTACACCTTC
TRBJ2-7	TRBV2	TRBD2	.	CASRDYPYEQYF	TGTGCCAGCCGGGACTATCCCTACGAGCAGTACTTC
TRBJ2-7	TRBV5-6	.	once	CASSLGLTPYEQYF	TGTGCCAGCAGCTTGGGACTCACACCCTACGAGCAGTACTTC
TRBJ2-3	TRBV27	.	.	CASSSGNLGADTQYF	TGTGCCAGCAGTTCAGGGAACTTAGGGGCAGATACGCAGTATTTT
TRBJ2-7	TRBV9	.	once	CASSAREGSTGEQYF	TGTGCCAGCAGCGCTCGTGAGGGGAGCACGGGAGAGCAGTACTTC
TRBJ2-1	TRBV6-5	TRBD2	.	CASSYSGLAGVEQFF	TGTGCCAGCAGTTACTCCGGACTAGCGGGAGTTGAGCAGTTCTTC
TRBJ2-2	TRBV7-3	.	.	CASAKKSGTNTGELFF	TGTGCCAGCGCAAAAAAAAGCGGGACAAACACCGGGGAGCTGTTTTTT
TRBJ1-5	TRBV3-1/TRBV3-2	.	.	CASSQGRARSNQPQHF	TGTGCCAGCAGCCAAGGACGGGCACGGTCCAATCAGCCCCAGCATTTT
TRBJ1-2	TRBV23-1	TRBD1	.	CARGTGGFNYGYTF	TGCGCCAGGGGGACAGGGGGGTTTAACTATGGCTACACCTTC
TRBJ2-1	TRBV30	.	.	CAWSPQGPHGNEQFF	TGTGCCTGGAGTCCGCAGGGGCCCCATGGCAATGAGCAGTTCTTC
TRBJ1-2	TRBV9	.	.	CASSVADSYGYTF	TGTGCCAGCAGCGTAGCTGACAGTTATGGCTACACCTTC
TRBJ2-5	TRBV7-9	.	.	CASSRTPQETQYF	TGTGCCAGCAGCAGGACACCCCAAGAGACCCAGTACTTC
TRBJ1-3	TRBV25-1	TRBD1	.	CASSESTGAKGNTIYF	TGTGCCAGCAGTGAATCTACAGGGGCAAAGGGAAACACCATATATTTT
TRBJ1-5	TRBV28	.	.	CASSKEGYNQPQHF	TGTGCCAGCAGTAAAGAGGGGTACAATCAGCCCCAGCATTTT
TRBJ2-3	TRBV19	.	.	CASSMGRGRTDTQYF	TGTGCCAGTAGTATGGGCCGGGGCCGCACAGATACGCAGTATTTT
TRBJ1-3	TRBV28	TRBD1	.	CASSPGTGGGNTIYF	TGTGCCAGCAGTCCCGGGACAGGGGGCGGAAACACCATATATTTT
TRBJ2-1	TRBV14	.	.	CASSQVAGFNEQFF	TGTGCCAGCAGCCAAGTGGCGGGGTTCAATGAGCAGTTCTTC
TRBJ1-1	TRBV12-3/TRBV12-4	.	.	CASSLRREAFF	TGTGCCAGCAGTTTGAGGAGGGAAGCTTTCTTT
TRBJ2-3	TRBV29-1	.	once	CSVGISGSTDTQYF	TGCAGCGTTGGAATTAGCGGCAGCACAGATACGCAGTATTTT
TRBJ2-7	TRBV6-5	.	.	CASTNREGREGEQYF	TGTGCCAGCACCAACAGGGAGGGCAGGGAGGGCGAGCAGTACTTC
TRBJ1-1	TRBV29-1	.	few	CSALTVNTEAFF	TGCAGCGCCCTGACTGTGAACACTGAAGCTTTCTTT
TRBJ1-5	TRBV27	TRBD1	once	CASSWAGGYGQPQHF	TGTGCCAGCAGTTGGGCAGGGGGCTACGGTCAGCCCCAGCATTTT